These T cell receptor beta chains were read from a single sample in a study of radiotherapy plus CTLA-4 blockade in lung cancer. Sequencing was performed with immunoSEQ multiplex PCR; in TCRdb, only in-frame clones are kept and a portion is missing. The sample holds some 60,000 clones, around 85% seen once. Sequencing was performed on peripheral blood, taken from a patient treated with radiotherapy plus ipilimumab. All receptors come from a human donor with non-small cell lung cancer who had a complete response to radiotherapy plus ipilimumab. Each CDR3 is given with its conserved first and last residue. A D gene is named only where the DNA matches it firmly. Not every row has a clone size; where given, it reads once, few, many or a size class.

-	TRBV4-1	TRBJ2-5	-	TGCGCCAGCAGCCAAGAGAGCGAGACCCAGTACTTC	CASSQESETQYF
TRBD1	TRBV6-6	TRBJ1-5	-	TGTGCCAGCAGTTACGGGGTTCAGGGGGTTGATCAGCCCCAGCATTTT	CASSYGVQGVDQPQHF
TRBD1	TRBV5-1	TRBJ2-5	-	TGCGCCAGCAGCTTATGCCGGGACAGGGAGGGGAAAGAGACCCAGTACTTC	CASSLCRDREGKETQYF
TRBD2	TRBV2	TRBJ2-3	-	TGTGCCCGACACAGACTAGCGGGGGGGAGGGATACGCAGTATTTT	CARHRLAGGRDTQYF
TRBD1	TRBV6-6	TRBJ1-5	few	TGTGCCAGCAGTTATGGACAGGGAAGTCAGCCCCAGCATTTT	CASSYGQGSQPQHF
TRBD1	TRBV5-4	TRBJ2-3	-	TGTGCCAGCAGCTTTTGGACAGGTCCCACAGATACGCAGTATTTT	CASSFWTGPTDTQYF
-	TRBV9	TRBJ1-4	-	TGTGCCAGCAGCGTAGGGCCGGCCGACTATAATGAAAAACTGTTTTTT	CASSVGPADYNEKLFF
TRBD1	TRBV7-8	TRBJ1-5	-	TGTGCCAGCAGCTTCCGGGACAGGGGGGACAATCAGCCCCAGCATTTT	CASSFRDRGDNQPQHF
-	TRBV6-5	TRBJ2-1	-	TGTGCCAGCAGACCCTCTAGCAATGAGCAGTTCTTC	CASRPSSNEQFF
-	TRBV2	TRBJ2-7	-	TGTGCCAGCAGAGATAGGGGGCGGGACGGAATCTCCTACGAGCAGTACTTC	CASRDRGRDGISYEQYF
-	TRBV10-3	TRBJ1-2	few	TGTGCCATCAGTGGCGGGGGCTCTCGTGTAGCGGATGGCTACACCTTC	CAISGGGSRVADGYTF
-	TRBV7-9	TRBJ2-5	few	TGTGCCAGCAGCTTAAAACGGGACCAAGAGACCCAGTACTTC	CASSLKRDQETQYF
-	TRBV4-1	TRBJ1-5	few	TGCGCCAGCAGCCAAGAAGAGAGCAATCAGCCCCAGCATTTT	CASSQEESNQPQHF
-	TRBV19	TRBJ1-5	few	TGTGCCAGTAGTTATCGACACACCAGCAATCAGCCCCAGCATTTT	CASSYRHTSNQPQHF
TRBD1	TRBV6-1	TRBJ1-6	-	TGTGCCAGCAGTGCAAGGACAGGGGGCGCGTCCTATAATTCACCCCTCCACTTT	CASSARTGGASYNSPLHF
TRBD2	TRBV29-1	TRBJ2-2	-	TGCAGCGTAGACTCGGGACTAGCGGATACCGGGGAGCTGTTTTTT	CSVDSGLADTGELFF
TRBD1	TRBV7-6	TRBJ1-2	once	TGTGCCAGCAGCCGATTATATGACAGGGCGGATGGCTACACCTTC	CASSRLYDRADGYTF
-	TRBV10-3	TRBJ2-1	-	TGTGCCATCAGTGAACTGACAGTCTACAATGAGCAGTTCTTC	CAISELTVYNEQFF
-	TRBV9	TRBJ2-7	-	TGTGCCAGCAGCGTATCCTTGGGGGCGCTTGCTGCCGAGCAGTACTTC	CASSVSLGALAAEQYF
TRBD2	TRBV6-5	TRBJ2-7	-	TGTGCCAGCAACCCCACTAGCGGGGTATACGAGCAGTACTTC	CASNPTSGVYEQYF
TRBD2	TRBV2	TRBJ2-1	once	TGTGCCAGCAGGCTAGCGGGAGGCCCTTCTAATGAGCAGTTCTTC	CASRLAGGPSNEQFF
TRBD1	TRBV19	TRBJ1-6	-	TGTGCCAGTAACCCGGGACAGAGGAATTCACCCCTCCACTTT	CASNPGQRNSPLHF
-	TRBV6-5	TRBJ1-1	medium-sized	TGTGCCAGTCAGACAGGAGTCACTGAAGCTTTCTTT	CASQTGVTEAFF
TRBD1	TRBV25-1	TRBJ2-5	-	TGTGCCAGCAGTGGGGGGACAGGTGGAAGGGAGACCCAGTACTTC	CASSGGTGGRETQYF
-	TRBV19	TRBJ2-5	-	TGTGCCGCCGCTCCATCGGGGGGCAGGGAGACCCAGTACTTC	CAAAPSGGRETQYF
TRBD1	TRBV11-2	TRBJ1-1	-	TGTGCCAGCAGCTTAGGAGGGACAGGGCTTTCGACTGAAGCTTTCTTT	CASSLGGTGLSTEAFF
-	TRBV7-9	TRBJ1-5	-	TGTGCCAGCAGCTTACCAGGCAATCAGCCCCAGCATTTT	CASSLPGNQPQHF
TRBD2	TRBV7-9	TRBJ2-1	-	TGTGCCAGCAGCTCGGGGGCTAGCGGGAGACAACAGTTCTTC	CASSSGASGRQQFF